The 18 T cell receptor beta chains in this list originate from one sample, sequenced in a study of T cell responses to AZD1222 COVID-19 vaccine. The protocol was immunoSEQ multiplex PCR, while the TCRdb copy is restricted to in-frame clones and leaves out a portion. The profile covers more than 140,000 clones, with more than 70% appearing a single time and under 3.5% taken by the ten largest. The source material was peripheral blood, sampled on day 0 of AZD1222 vaccination. These receptors were taken from an adult in good health.

CDR3 nucleotides: TGTGCCAGCAGCCCAACAGGGAGTTACAGGGGGTTGAACACTGAAGCTTTCTTT. It encodes CASSPTGSYRGLNTEAFF. The chain recombines TRBV7-3 with TRBJ1-1, with TRBD1 matching over 8 bases. The CDR3 consists of 18 residues. J lost 0 bases, V lost 5 bases, and 14 bases had no gene match. The V gene's germline CDR1 is SGHTA and CDR2 FQGTGA.

This rearrangement joins TRBV19 to TRBJ1-1, with unresolved D. The CDR3 consists of 11 residues. Germline V gene sequence: CDR1 LNHDA, CDR2 SQIVND (reference sequence). Between the trimmed V and J ends, which lost 5 bases and 5 bases, there was a span of 6 bases. The DNA for the CDR3 is TGTGCCAGTAGTCTGGGAACTGAAGCTTTCTTT. It translates to CASSLGTEAFF.

The J gene is TRBJ2-7, the V gene TRBV5-1; D is perhaps TRBD2 (6 bases). Germline V gene sequence: CDR1 SGHRS, CDR2 YFSETQ. V lost 0 bases, J lost 3 bases, and 10 bases lay in between. The CDR3 length is 14 residues. CDR3 region: CASSLAGASYEQYF. CDR3 in DNA: TGCGCCAGCAGCTTGGCGGGAGCGAGCTACGAGCAGTACTTC. The full variable domain, with the rest looked up from reference TRBV5-1 and TRBJ2-7, is KAGVTQTPRYLIKTRGQQVTLSCSPISGHRSVSWYQQTPGQGLQFLFEYFSETQRNKGNFPGRFSGRQFSNSRSEMNVSTLELGDSALYLCASSLAGASYEQYFGPGTRLTVT.

A single count supports this clone. The chain is built from TRBV20-1 and TRBJ2-7, with 10 nucleotides matching TRBD2. The germline gives CDR1 DFQATT, CDR2 SNEGSKA (reference sequence). With 3 bases clipped from V and 2 bases from J, the junction kept 1 base outside the gene matches. The CDR3 spans 13 residues. In nucleotides, the CDR3 is TGCAGTGCTAGTGGACTAGCGGCCTACGAGCAGTACTTC. Translation: CSASGLAAYEQYF.

The chain uses TRBV5-1 and TRBJ1-1; D is undetermined. This CDR3 has 14 residues. V shed 2 bases and J shed 1 base, with 9 bases lying between them. The germline gives CDR1 SGHRS, CDR2 YFSETQ. CDR3 protein: CASSFRQTNTEAFF. The CDR3 nucleotides are TGCGCCAGCAGCTTCCGCCAAACGAACACTGAAGCTTTCTTT.

J is TRBJ2-2 and V is TRBV14, with 7 bases fitting TRBD2. The CDR3 has 16 residues. Germline values: CDR1 SGHDN, CDR2 FVKESK. With 2 bases clipped from V and 6 bases from J, the junction kept 9 bases outside the gene matches. CDR3 residues: CASSQLPLGGAGELFF. In DNA form, the CDR3 reads TGTGCCAGCAGCCAACTCCCGTTGGGGGGGGCCGGGGAGCTGTTTTTT.

The V gene is TRBV13, the J gene TRBJ1-1; D may be TRBD1 (6 bases). CDR1 is PRHDT, CDR2 FYEKMQ, per germline (reference sequence). There are 14 residues in the CDR3. V lost 4 bases, J lost 6 bases, and 15 bases lay in between. CDR3 in amino acids: CASSSRGPRAEAFF. The DNA of the CDR3 is TGTGCCAGCAGCTCTCGGGGGCCCCGGGCTGAAGCTTTCTTT.

The genes are TRBV12-3 or TRBV12-4 and TRBJ1-1; possible D gene TRBD1, 5 bases. The CDR3 runs 13 residues. Trimming removed 0 bases from V and 5 bases from J, with 7 bases in between. Written as DNA, the CDR3 is TGTGCCAGCAGTTTAGCGTCAGGGACTGAAGCTTTCTTT. Protein: CASSLASGTEAFF.

The V gene is TRBV2, the J gene TRBJ2-3, with TRBD2 matching over 7 bases. The CDR3 runs 12 residues. V shed 6 bases and J 6 bases; nucleotides not matched to a gene: 3. Germline V gene data show CDR1 as SNHLY and CDR2 as FYNNEI. CDR3 nucleotides: TGTGCCAGCAGGATTAGCGGGGATACGCAGTATTTT. Translated, it gives CASRISGDTQYF.

The J gene is TRBJ1-1, the V gene TRBV19; no reliable D call. The ends were cut back, 3 bases at V and 1 base at J, with 9 bases in the middle. The germline gives CDR1 LNHDA, CDR2 SQIVND (reference sequence). This CDR3 is built from 14 residues. The CDR3 nucleotides read TGTGCCAGTAGTATGGCCAGGTCGAACACTGAAGCTTTCTTT. This translates into CASSMARSNTEAFF.

This chain uses TRBV7-9 with TRBJ2-7, with D possibly being TRBD1 (5 bases). The germline CDR1 and CDR2 sequences are SEHNR and FQNEAQ (reference sequence). This CDR3 contains 14 residues. V lost 2 bases, J lost 6 bases, and 14 bases lay in between. The CDR3 sequence is CASSLKGQLGEQYF. CDR3 in DNA: TGTGCCAGCAGCTTAAAGGGGCAATTGGGCGAGCAGTACTTC.

The chain couples TRBV5-5 to TRBJ1-2, with 7 bases aligning to TRBD1. This CDR3 region has 17 residues. Trimming removed 4 bases from V and 4 bases from J; junction bases left unmatched: 16. Germline CDR1 reads SGHKS; CDR2 reads YYEKEE (reference sequence). This chain's CDR3 is CASSDGPGGVASYGYTF. The CDR3 coding sequence is TGTGCCAGCAGCGACGGGCCAGGGGGAGTAGCCTCCTATGGCTACACCTTC.

The chain is built from TRBV7-3 and TRBJ2-1, with TRBD2 matching 8 bases. The CDR3 extends over 16 amino acids. The V and J ends lost 2 bases and 8 bases, in that order; junction bases with no gene match: 11. Germline assignment: CDR1 SGHTA and CDR2 FQGTGA. The CDR3 loop reads CASSLAGGTFFDEQFF. CDR3 DNA sequence: TGTGCCAGCAGCTTAGCGGGAGGCACCTTTTTCGATGAGCAGTTCTTC.

The chain has TRBV6-5 and TRBJ2-7; D ambiguous. Per germline, CDR1 MNHEY and CDR2 SVGAGI. The V end lost 7 bases, the J end lost 0 bases, and 10 bases lay between the germline ends. This CDR3 region has 13 residues. The CDR3 coding sequence is TGTGCCAGCATCGGGCCCGGCTCCTACGAGCAGTACTTC. It specifies CASIGPGSYEQYF.

V is TRBV4-1 and J is TRBJ2-7, with D unclear. In germline, CDR1 is MGHRA, CDR2 YSYEKL. The CDR3 runs to 14 residues. The germline V and J ends were trimmed by 0 bases and 2 bases, with 8 bases remaining between them. CDR3 region: CASSQDGRPYEQYF. CDR3 nucleotide sequence: TGCGCCAGCAGCCAAGATGGGCGGCCCTACGAGCAGTACTTC.

V is TRBV5-1 and J is TRBJ2-7; tentatively, D is TRBD1 (6 bases). The CDR3 is 15 amino acids. The V gene lost 4 bases and the J gene lost 4 bases, with 18 bases spanning the gap. Germline-derived CDR1 and CDR2 are SGHRS and YFSETQ. This CDR3 reads CASSQGTPEVYEQYF. The CDR3 DNA is TGCGCCAGCAGCCAGGGGACACCTGAGGTTTACGAGCAGTACTTC.

The rearrangement uses TRBV7-9 and TRBJ2-1, with D unresolved. In germline, CDR1 is SEHNR, CDR2 FQNEAQ (reference sequence). Between the trimmed V and J ends, which lost 5 bases and 6 bases, there was a span of 8 bases. CDR3 length: 12 amino acids. The CDR3 sequence is CASSEVSNEQFF. CDR3 coding DNA: TGTGCCAGCAGCGAGGTCAGCAATGAGCAGTTCTTC.

The chain uses TRBV4-3 and TRBJ1-4; no definite D call. CDR3 length: 14 residues. Germline CDR1 is LGHNA and CDR2 is YSLEER. The ends were cut back, 2 bases at V and 8 bases at J, with 12 bases in the middle. CDR3 residues: CASSQQVRGEKLFF. The CDR3 DNA is TGCGCCAGCAGCCAACAGGTTCGAGGGGAAAAACTGTTTTTT.